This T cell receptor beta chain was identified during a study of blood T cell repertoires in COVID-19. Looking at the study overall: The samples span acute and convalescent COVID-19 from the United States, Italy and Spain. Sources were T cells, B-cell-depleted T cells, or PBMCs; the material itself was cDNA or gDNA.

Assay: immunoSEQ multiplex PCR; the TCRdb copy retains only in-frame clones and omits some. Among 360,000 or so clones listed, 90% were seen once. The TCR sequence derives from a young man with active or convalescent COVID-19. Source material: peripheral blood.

CDR3 protein: CASLGGYYGYTF. CDR3 coding DNA: TGTGCCAGCCTCGGGGGTTACTATGGCTACACCTTC. This rearrangement joins TRBV5-8 to TRBJ1-2; the D gene is possibly TRBD1 (5 bases). CDR1 and CDR2 from the germline V gene are SGHTS and YDEGEE. With 7 bases removed from V and 3 bases from J, the gap between germline ends came to 10 bases. The CDR3 consists of 12 residues.